Reported below is one T cell receptor beta chain. Original analysis: Amplification with reference gene primers provided the estimates of nucleated cell counts. TCRdb keeps only in-frame clones here, not all; method: immunoSEQ multiplex PCR. Clonal size and the V and J genes are those of that table, whereas D and trimming came from the DNA. The table includes roughly 230,000 clones, 75% to 85% detected once. The data were taken from a study of blood T cell repertoires in COVID-19. Study information: Material from acute and convalescent COVID-19 was sourced from the United States, Italy and Spain. Sample material is recorded as cDNA or gDNA derived from T cells, B-cell-depleted T cells, or PBMCs.

The V end lost 5 bases, the J end lost 8 bases, and 15 bases lay between the germline ends. The germline V gene encodes CDR1 MNHEY and CDR2 SMNVEV (reference sequence). CDR3 length: 14 amino acids. Input material: peripheral blood. This sequence was found in a woman aged 50 to 60 with acute or convalescent COVID-19. The chain carries TRBV27 and TRBJ1-4, with D perhaps matching TRBD1 (6 bases). DNA of the CDR3: TGTGCCAGCAGTCCACAGGGTCGGGACGAAAAACTGTTTTTT. It translates to CASSPQGRDEKLFF.